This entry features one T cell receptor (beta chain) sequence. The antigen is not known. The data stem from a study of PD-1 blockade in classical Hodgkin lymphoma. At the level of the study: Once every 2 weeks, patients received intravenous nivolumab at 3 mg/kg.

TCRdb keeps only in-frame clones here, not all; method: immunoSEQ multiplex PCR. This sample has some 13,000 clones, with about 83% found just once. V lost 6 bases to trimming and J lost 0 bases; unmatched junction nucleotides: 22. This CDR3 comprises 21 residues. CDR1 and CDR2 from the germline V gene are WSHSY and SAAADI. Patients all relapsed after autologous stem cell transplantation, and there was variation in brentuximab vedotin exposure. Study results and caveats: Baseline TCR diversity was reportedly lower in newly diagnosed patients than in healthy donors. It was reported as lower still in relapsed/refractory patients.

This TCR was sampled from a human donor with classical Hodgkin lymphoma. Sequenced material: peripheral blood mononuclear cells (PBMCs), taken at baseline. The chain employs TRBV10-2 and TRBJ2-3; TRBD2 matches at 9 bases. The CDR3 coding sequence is TGCGCCAGCAGCTGGAGTGGGCGGGGTCTAGCGGGGAAGCCTAGCACAGATACGCAGTATTTT. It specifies CASSWSGRGLAGKPSTDTQYF.